This T cell receptor (beta chain) was recovered during a study of cytomegalovirus exposure and HLA in healthy donors. Study-level background: Early released data comprised around 80 million unique TCRs from HLA-typed donors. Findings of the study overall: Cytomegalovirus-associated status was assigned to roughly 160 TCR beta chains. TCR sequences were mostly rare, though some public TCRs occurred in many donors.

A multiplex PCR was run with 60 Vbeta primers and 13 Jbeta primers. Measured with immunoSEQ multiplex PCR; TCRdb has only the in-frame clones, and not every one. This sample has over 110,000 clones, with roughly four fifths found just once. Unrecorded immune exposure was likely among donors, who were nominally healthy when sampled. The CDR3 is 14 residues long. CDR1 is SGHRS and CDR2 is YFSETQ in the germline V gene. V was pared by 7 bases and J by 6 bases, with 7 bases of the junction left unmatched. In regard to this clone: Its antigen is not identified.

This sequence was found in a woman aged 40 to 55 in good health and CMV-seronegative. The chain couples TRBV5-1 to TRBJ2-2; the match to TRBD2 covers 9 bases. Sequenced material: PBMCs. The CDR3: CASQRRGGAGELFF. The CDR3 bases are TGCGCCAGCCAAAGGCGGGGGGGCGCCGGGGAGCTGTTTTTT.